The 14 T cell receptor beta chains listed next were all sequenced from one sample in a study of control samples from healthy donors and cancer patients. Sequenced by immunoSEQ multiplex PCR; TCRdb stores in-frame clones only, minus some. The table shows around 110,000 clones, with about 93% occurring only once. Source material: blood. Every receptor here comes from a man aged 30 to 39 in good health.

The J gene is TRBJ1-1, the V gene TRBV19; D unclear. V shed 3 bases and J shed 0 bases, with 8 bases lying between them. This CDR3 comprises 14 residues. The germline V gene encodes CDR1 LNHDA and CDR2 SQIVND (reference sequence). The CDR3 region has the DNA TGTGCCAGTAGTATGATCGGGATGAACACTGAAGCTTTCTTT. Its protein is CASSMIGMNTEAFF.

This clone was seen a few times. The V gene is TRBV9, the J gene TRBJ1-3; D might be TRBD1 (6 bases). Germline CDR1 reads SGDLS; CDR2 reads YYNGEE. This CDR3 contains 17 residues. Trimming pared 1 base from V and 0 bases from J, leaving 14 bases between. Written as DNA, the CDR3 is TGTGCCAGCAGCGTAAAACCGACAGGCCACTCTGGAAACACCATATATTTT. As protein: CASSVKPTGHSGNTIYF.

The chain employs TRBV5-4 and TRBJ2-1, with D perhaps TRBD1 or TRBD2 (5 bases each). Germline V CDR1 and CDR2: SGHNT, YYREEE (reference sequence). The CDR3 runs 16 residues. V was clipped by 3 bases and J by 5 bases, with 18 bases between them. The CDR3 bases are TGTGCCAGCAGCTCCCCCGGGACGAGTAGGAACAATGAGCAGTTCTTC. This gives the protein CASSSPGTSRNNEQFF.

The rearrangement joins TRBV30 to TRBJ2-5; D perhaps matches TRBD2 (6 bases). Germline CDR1 is GTSNPN and CDR2 is SVGIG (reference sequence). The CDR3 is made up of 13 amino acids. Trimming took 2 bases from V and 0 from J, leaving 7 bases between them. The CDR3 protein is CAWSRDYQETQYF. The CDR3 DNA sequence: TGTGCCTGGAGTAGGGACTACCAAGAGACCCAGTACTTC.

The V and J genes are TRBV5-1 and TRBJ2-7; 13 nucleotides line up with TRBD2. Germline V gene data show CDR1 as SGHRS and CDR2 as YFSETQ. The CDR3 is 17 amino acids. The V segment lost 7 bases and the J segment 0 bases; nucleotides outside the gene matches: 10. The CDR3 spells CASGRLAGGKLSYEQYF. CDR3 in DNA: TGCGCCAGCGGCCGACTAGCGGGGGGTAAACTCTCCTACGAGCAGTACTTC.

The chain joins TRBV5-5 to TRBJ2-7; no clear D. This CDR3 comprises 12 residues. V was trimmed by 3 bases and J by 4 bases, leaving 8 bases between them. Germline CDR1 SGHKS, CDR2 YYEKEE (reference sequence). DNA for the CDR3: TGTGCCAGCAGCTGGGGTCAGTACGAGCAGTACTTC. The encoded protein is CASSWGQYEQYF.

This sequence joins TRBV5-4 and TRBJ2-2; D gene uncertain. The germline V gene has CDR1 SGHNT and CDR2 YYREEE (reference sequence). Trimming removed 0 bases at V and 8 bases at J, with 11 bases between. This CDR3 spans 14 amino acids. CDR3 sequence reads: CASSLVAGTGELFF. CDR3 nucleotide sequence: TGTGCCAGCAGCTTGGTGGCAGGTACAGGGGAGCTGTTTTTT. Based on the CDR3 plus reference TRBV5-4 and TRBJ2-2, the full variable domain is ETGVTQSPTHLIKTRGQQVTLRCSSQSGHNTVSWYQQALGQGPQFIFQYYREEENGRGNFPPRFSGLQFPNYSSELNVNALELDDSALYLCASSLVAGTGELFFGEGSRLTVL.

The V gene is TRBV23-1, the J gene TRBJ2-7; TRBD1 matches 9 bases. TRBV23-1 is assigned to the ORF class and has an uncertain function. The CDR3 sequence is 19 residues long. V shed 4 bases and J 3 bases; nucleotides not matched to a gene: 19. Written as DNA, the CDR3 is TGCGCCAGCAGTCGATCGGTAGATTCTCCGGGACAGGGATTCTACGAGCAGTACGTC. It is translated as CASSRSVDSPGQGFYEQYV.

The DNA for the CDR3 is TGTGCCTGGACCCCCCTTGGTGGAGGGTCAGCTTTCTTT. It encodes CAWTPLGGGSAFF. The chain carries TRBV30 and TRBJ1-1; no definite D call. V was clipped by 4 bases and J by 10 bases, with 19 bases between them. Germline-derived CDR1 and CDR2 are GTSNPN and SVGIG (reference sequence). This CDR3 is 13 amino acids long.

The chain has TRBV7-9 and TRBJ1-1; D uncertain. The germline V and J ends were trimmed by 5 bases and 8 bases, with 12 bases remaining between them. The CDR3 length is 12 residues. Germline CDR1 is SEHNR and CDR2 is FQNEAQ (reference sequence). The CDR3 reads CASSLVGSEAFF. CDR3 bases: TGTGCCAGCAGCCTAGTGGGGTCGGAAGCTTTCTTT.

J is TRBJ1-1 and V is TRBV3-1 (or the pseudogene TRBV3-2); D gene uncertain. CDR3 length equals 11 residues. Germline V CDR1 and CDR2: LGHDT, YNNKEL (reference sequence). V dropped 1 base and J dropped 8 bases, with 5 bases sitting between them. CDR3 amino acids: CASSQASEAFF. The CDR3 DNA reads as TGTGCCAGCAGCCAAGCGTCGGAAGCTTTCTTT.

The V call is TRBV9, the J call TRBJ2-5, with 13 bases that match TRBD2. Germline CDR1 SGDLS, CDR2 YYNGEE. Losses at the gene ends were 2 bases for V and 5 bases for J; bases not matched to a gene: 6. CDR3 length: 16 residues. CDR3 amino acids: CASSVPGLAGRETQYF. In DNA form, the CDR3 reads TGTGCCAGCAGCGTGCCGGGACTAGCGGGGAGGGAGACCCAGTACTTC.

This chain joins TRBV5-1 and TRBJ1-2; D gene uncertain. The CDR3 has 15 amino acids. CDR1 is SGHRS, CDR2 YFSETQ, per germline. V was trimmed by 4 bases and J by 4 bases, leaving 17 bases between them. The CDR3: CASSREDEGVYGYTF. For the CDR3, the DNA is TGCGCCAGCAGCAGGGAGGATGAGGGAGTCTATGGCTACACCTTC.

The rearrangement uses TRBV7-9 and TRBJ2-5, with 9 bases matching TRBD1. Germline values: CDR1 SEHNR, CDR2 FQNEAQ (reference sequence). J gave up 2 bases and V 6 bases, and 10 bases lay outside the gene matches. This CDR3 region has 16 residues. As DNA, the CDR3 is TGTGCCAGCAGTCCTACAGGGGGCTCAGGGCAAGAGACCCAGTACTTC. Its protein product is CASSPTGGSGQETQYF.